Shown below are 21 T cell receptor beta chains from a single sample sequenced in a study of control samples from healthy donors and cancer patients. Repertoires were generated with immunoSEQ multiplex PCR, while TCRdb's copy carries only in-frame clones and drops some. The data show 150,000 or so clones, 88% seen once. The sequencing input was blood. The receptors derive from a woman aged 30 to 39 in good health.

The chain recombines TRBV29-1 with TRBJ1-1; D gene unclear. The V end lost 7 bases, the J end lost 6 bases, and 18 bases lay between the germline ends. Germline V gene sequence: CDR1 SQVTM, CDR2 ANQGSEA. The CDR3 is made up of 13 amino acids. The CDR3 nucleotides are TGCAGCGCCCTTCCCTCAAGGACCGCTGAAGCTTTCTTT. Encoded protein: CSALPSRTAEAFF.

The V and J genes are TRBV5-1 and TRBJ2-3; D perhaps matches TRBD2 (5 bases). The CDR3 is 14 amino acids. Trimming stripped 2 bases from V and 4 bases from J, with 11 bases between. Germline V gene lookup returns CDR1 SGHRS and CDR2 YFSETQ. The CDR3 loop reads CASSFSPEADTQYF. The CDR3 nucleotides are TGCGCCAGCAGCTTTTCACCGGAGGCAGATACGCAGTATTTT.

The CDR3, as DNA: TGTGCCACCAGGGGACCAGGGATCCTCAATGAGCAGTTCTTC. It is translated as CATRGPGILNEQFF. The chain joins TRBV24-1 to TRBJ2-1; tentatively, D is TRBD1 or TRBD2 (5 bases each). V was trimmed by 7 bases and J by 6 bases, leaving 15 bases between them. This CDR3 comprises 14 residues. Germline V gives CDR1 KGHDR, CDR2 SFDVKD.

CDR3 coding DNA: TGTGCCAGCAGCTCCCCAGGGGATTACACAGATACGCAGTATTTT. Amino acids: CASSSPGDYTDTQYF. V and J are TRBV7-9 and TRBJ2-3, with D maybe TRBD1 (6 bases). The V end lost 4 bases, the J end lost 2 bases, and 13 bases lay between the germline ends. Germline values: CDR1 SEHNR, CDR2 FQNEAQ (reference sequence). The CDR3 totals 15 residues.

The chain recombines TRBV11-2 with TRBJ2-7; perhaps TRBD1 as D (6 bases). Trimming removed 5 bases from V and 5 bases from J, with 16 bases in between. CDR3 size: 14 residues. From germline, CDR1 is SGHAT and CDR2 FQNNGV. The CDR3 reads CASSPFSTGNEQYV. CDR3 in DNA: TGTGCCAGCAGCCCTTTCTCCACAGGGAACGAGCAGTACGTC.

The rearrangement joins TRBV10-3 to TRBJ1-3; 9 bases align to TRBD1. Germline V gives CDR1 ENHRY, CDR2 SYGVKD. CDR3 size: 16 residues. Trimming at V came to 2 bases and at J to 8 bases, leaving 10 bases not matched to a gene. The CDR3 sequence: CAISEGTGGAMDTIYF. The CDR3 DNA follows: TGTGCCATCAGTGAGGGAACAGGGGGCGCGATGGACACCATATATTTT.

This sequence joins TRBV19 and TRBJ1-1, with D possibly being TRBD1 (5 bases). Germline lookup yields CDR1 LNHDA and CDR2 SQIVND (reference sequence). CDR3 length: 15 residues. Trimming cost V 1 base and J 6 bases, with 15 bases left between them. CDR3 region: CASSIVTGRSAEAFF. The CDR3 DNA sequence: TGTGCCAGTAGTATAGTAACAGGACGGTCAGCTGAAGCTTTCTTT.

CDR3 DNA sequence: TGTGCCAGTAGTATCCCCCCACTAGCGGGGGAAGAGACCCAGTACTTC. This codes for CASSIPPLAGEETQYF. This rearrangement joins TRBV19 to TRBJ2-5; 11 bases agree with TRBD2. V was pared by 3 bases and J by 3 bases, with 6 bases of the junction left unmatched. The CDR3 runs 16 residues. Germline loops: CDR1 LNHDA, CDR2 SQIVND (reference sequence).

J is TRBJ1-1 and V is TRBV7-2; D is uncertain. The V gene lost 7 bases and the J gene lost 5 bases, with 17 bases spanning the gap. Per the germline V gene, CDR1 is SGHTA and CDR2 is FQGNSA. The CDR3 is 14 residues long. This chain's CDR3 is CASTPPARVTEAFF. CDR3 in DNA: TGTGCCAGCACCCCCCCTGCAAGGGTGACTGAAGCTTTCTTT.

The chain has TRBV27 and TRBJ2-3, with 9 bases fitting TRBD2. The trim removed 4 bases at V and 1 base at J, leaving 3 bases unmatched. Germline CDR1 MNHEY, CDR2 SMNVEV (reference sequence). The length of the CDR3 is 15 residues. Written as DNA, the CDR3 is TGTGCCAGCAGTTCTCGGACTAGCGGCACAGATACGCAGTATTTT. This codes for CASSSRTSGTDTQYF.

The rearrangement uses TRBV19 and TRBJ1-1; D is unresolved. V was shortened by 3 bases and J by 5 bases, with 10 bases between the two germline ends. The CDR3 consists of 13 residues. Germline CDR1 is LNHDA and CDR2 is SQIVND (reference sequence). CDR3 bases: TGTGCCAGTAGTATTGTGGGGATTACTGAAGCTTTCTTT. Amino acid sequence: CASSIVGITEAFF.

The sample holds one count of this clone. V usage is TRBV5-1 and J usage is TRBJ1-1; D is ambiguous. Germline loops: CDR1 SGHRS, CDR2 YFSETQ. The CDR3 spans 13 residues. V lost 6 bases, J lost 1 base, and 10 bases lay in between. The CDR3 DNA reads TGCGCCAGCACGAGATTTAGGAACACTGAAGCTTTCTTT. Protein sequence: CASTRFRNTEAFF.

The chain couples TRBV10-3 to TRBJ2-4; D remains unclear. The CDR3 is 11 residues long. V was cut by 10 bases and J by 5 bases, with 9 bases left in between. Germline V gene data show CDR1 as ENHRY and CDR2 as SYGVKD. This CDR3 is CATGEENIQYF. CDR3 bases: TGTGCCACCGGCGAAGAAAACATTCAGTACTTC.

CDR3 loop: CASSEAPPGGPYEQYV. CDR3 DNA: TGTGCCAGCAGTGAAGCCCCCCCGGGGGGACCCTACGAGCAGTACGTC. The V gene is TRBV6-1, the J gene TRBJ2-7, with 7 bases matching TRBD2. This CDR3 spans 16 amino acids. V lost 0 bases to trimming and J lost 2 bases; unmatched junction nucleotides: 7. Germline V gives CDR1 MNHNS, CDR2 SASEGT.

This clone was seen once. V is TRBV15 and J is TRBJ2-3; 7 nucleotides match TRBD1. The CDR3 is 15 amino acids. Losses at the gene ends were 4 bases for V and 0 bases for J; bases not matched to a gene: 4. CDR1 is LNHNV and CDR2 is YYDKDF in the germline V gene (reference sequence). The CDR3: CATSIDRASTDTQYF. The CDR3 DNA reads TGTGCCACCAGCATAGACAGGGCGAGCACAGATACGCAGTATTTT. The whole variable domain, remainder taken from reference TRBV15 and TRBJ2-3, is DAMVIQNPRYQVTQFGKPVTLSCSQTLNHNVMYWYQQKSSQAPKLLFHYYDKDFNNEADTPDNFQSRRPNTSFCFLDIRSPGLGDTAMYLCATSIDRASTDTQYFGPGTRLTVL.

The chain has TRBV6-5 and TRBJ2-5; D remains unclear. Trimming left V 0 bases short and J 5 bases short, with 10 bases between. The germline V gene encodes CDR1 MNHEY and CDR2 SVGAGI. The CDR3 length is 14 residues. CDR3 coding DNA: TGTGCCAGCAGTTACTCTTGGAGCGCGGAGACCCAGTACTTC. Residues: CASSYSWSAETQYF.

This clone was counted a few times. The chain combines TRBV6-1 with TRBJ1-5; D call uncertain. The CDR3 has 15 residues. Trimming took off 3 bases at V and 4 bases at J, with 13 bases between the two ends. The V gene's germline CDR1 is MNHNS and CDR2 SASEGT. CDR3 loop: CASSEAILRNQPQHF. CDR3 sequence (DNA): TGTGCCAGCAGTGAGGCTATACTTCGAAATCAGCCCCAGCATTTT.

V and J are TRBV28 and TRBJ1-2; 9 positions match TRBD1. The germline gives CDR1 MDHEN, CDR2 SYDVKM. The V gene end was trimmed by 4 bases and the J gene end by 7 bases; junction bases not matched to a gene: 10. The CDR3 has 15 amino acids. Written as DNA, the CDR3 is TGTGCCAGCAGTTACTCACAGGGGGCGAATAGTGGCTACACCTTC. Its translation is CASSYSQGANSGYTF.

This chain connects TRBV7-6 to TRBJ2-3; 7 positions agree with TRBD2. Per germline, CDR1 SGHVS and CDR2 FNYEAQ. J lost 6 bases, V lost 5 bases, and 20 bases had no gene match. The CDR3 has 18 amino acids. CDR3 nucleotide sequence: TGTGCCAGCAGCCCTTACCGGACCAATATCCGGGGGGACGATACGCAGTATTTT. This sequence encodes CASSPYRTNIRGDDTQYF.

The CDR3, as DNA: TGTGCCAGCAGCTTCGACAGGGGGCGCGCTTATGGCTACACCTTC. This translates into CASSFDRGRAYGYTF. The chain carries TRBV13 and TRBJ1-2, with 10 bases fitting TRBD1. The germline CDR1 and CDR2 sequences are PRHDT and FYEKMQ (reference sequence). CDR3 length equals 15 residues. V gave up 3 bases and J gave up 5 bases; unmatched junction bases: 6.

The V call is TRBV5-6, the J call TRBJ2-5; D might be TRBD2 (5 bases). CDR1 is SGHDT and CDR2 is YYEEEE in the germline V gene. The CDR3 has 13 residues. Trimming shortened V by 0 bases and J by 5 bases, and 8 bases separated the two germline ends. CDR3 sequence reads: CASSLVGGETQYF. The DNA for the CDR3 is TGTGCCAGCAGCTTGGTAGGCGGGGAGACCCAGTACTTC.